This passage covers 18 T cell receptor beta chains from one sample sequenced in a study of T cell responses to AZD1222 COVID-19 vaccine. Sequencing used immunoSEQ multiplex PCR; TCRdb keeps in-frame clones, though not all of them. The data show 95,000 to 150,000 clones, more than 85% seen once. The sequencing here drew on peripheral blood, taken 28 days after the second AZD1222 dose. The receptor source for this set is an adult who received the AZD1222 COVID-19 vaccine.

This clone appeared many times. The CDR3 region has the DNA TGTGCCAGCAGCTTGTCCAGTCTACTCAGCGAGCAGTACTTC. Its translation: CASSLSSLLSEQYF. The chain has TRBV7-9 and TRBJ2-7; D is uncertain. Trimming removed 3 bases from V and 6 bases from J, with 15 bases in between. This CDR3 region has 14 residues. Germline lookup yields CDR1 SEHNR and CDR2 FQNEAQ (reference sequence).

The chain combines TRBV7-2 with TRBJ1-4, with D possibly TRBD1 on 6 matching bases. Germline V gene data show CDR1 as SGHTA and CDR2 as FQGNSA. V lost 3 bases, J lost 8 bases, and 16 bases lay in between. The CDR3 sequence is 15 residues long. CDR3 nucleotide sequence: TGTGCCAGCAGCTTGCTTGGGACACGCGTGGAAAAACTGTTTTTT. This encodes CASSLLGTRVEKLFF.

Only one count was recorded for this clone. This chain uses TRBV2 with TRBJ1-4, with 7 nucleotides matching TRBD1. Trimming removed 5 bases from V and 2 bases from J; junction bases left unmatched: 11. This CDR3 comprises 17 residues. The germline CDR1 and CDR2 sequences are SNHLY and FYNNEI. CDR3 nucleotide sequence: TGTGCCAGCAGTACACAGGGGCGCATAAACACTAATGAAAAACTGTTTTTT. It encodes CASSTQGRINTNEKLFF.

The CDR3 coding sequence is TGTGCCAGCAGTCAGATCACAGGGAACACTGAAGCTTTCTTT. Translation: CASSQITGNTEAFF. The rearrangement joins TRBV9 to TRBJ1-1; possible D gene TRBD1, 5 bases. V was pared by 5 bases and J by 1 base, with 12 bases between. The CDR3 has 14 residues. Germline V gene data show CDR1 as SGDLS and CDR2 as YYNGEE.

The DNA for the CDR3 is TGTGCCAGCAGTGAAGCCCTGACCGAGTGGTTCTTC. Encoded protein: CASSEALTEWFF. The V call is TRBV2, the J call TRBJ2-1; no definite D call. Germline lookup yields CDR1 SNHLY and CDR2 FYNNEI. The CDR3 runs 12 residues. V was cut by 0 bases and J by 15 bases, with 12 bases left in between.

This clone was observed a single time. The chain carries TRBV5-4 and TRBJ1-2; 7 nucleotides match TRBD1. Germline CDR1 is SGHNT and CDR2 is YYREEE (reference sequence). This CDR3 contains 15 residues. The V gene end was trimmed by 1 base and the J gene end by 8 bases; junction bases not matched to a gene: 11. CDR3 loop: CASSLPGTELRGYTF. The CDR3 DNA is TGTGCCAGCAGCTTGCCGGGGACAGAACTAAGGGGCTACACCTTC. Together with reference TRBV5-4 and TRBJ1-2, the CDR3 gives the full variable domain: ETGVTQSPTHLIKTRGQQVTLRCSSQSGHNTVSWYQQALGQGPQFIFQYYREEENGRGNFPPRFSGLQFPNYSSELNVNALELDDSALYLCASSLPGTELRGYTFGSGTRLTVV.

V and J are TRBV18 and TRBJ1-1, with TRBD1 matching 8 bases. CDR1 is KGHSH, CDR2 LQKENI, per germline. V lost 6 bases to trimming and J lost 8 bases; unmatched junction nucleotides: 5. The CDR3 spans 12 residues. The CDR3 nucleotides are TGTGCCAGCTCTATTGGACAGGGAGAAGCTTTCTTT. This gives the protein CASSIGQGEAFF.

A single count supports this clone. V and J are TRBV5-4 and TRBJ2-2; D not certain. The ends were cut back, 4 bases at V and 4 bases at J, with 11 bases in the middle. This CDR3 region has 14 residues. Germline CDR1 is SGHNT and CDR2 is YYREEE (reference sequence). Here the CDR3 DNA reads TGTGCCAGCAGCCCGACCAAGGTCACCGGGGAGCTGTTTTTT. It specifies CASSPTKVTGELFF.

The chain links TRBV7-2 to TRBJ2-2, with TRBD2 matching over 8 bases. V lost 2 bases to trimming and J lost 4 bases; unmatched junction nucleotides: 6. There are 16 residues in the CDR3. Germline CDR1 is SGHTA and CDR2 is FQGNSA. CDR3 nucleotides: TGTGCCAGCAGCTTATGGTCCGGGAGGGGCACCGGGGAGCTGTTTTTT. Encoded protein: CASSLWSGRGTGELFF.

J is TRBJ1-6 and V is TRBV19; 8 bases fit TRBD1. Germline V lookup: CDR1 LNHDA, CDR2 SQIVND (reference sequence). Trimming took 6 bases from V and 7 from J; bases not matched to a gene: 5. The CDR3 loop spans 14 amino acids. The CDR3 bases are TGTGCCAGTAGCACGGGACAGGAAAATTCACCCCTCCACTTT. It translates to CASSTGQENSPLHF.

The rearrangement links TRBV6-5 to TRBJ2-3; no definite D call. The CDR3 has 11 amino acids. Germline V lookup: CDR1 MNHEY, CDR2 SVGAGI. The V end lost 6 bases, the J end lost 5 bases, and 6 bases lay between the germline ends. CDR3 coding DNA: TGTGCCAGCAGCGAGCGAGATACGCAGTATTTT. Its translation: CASSERDTQYF.

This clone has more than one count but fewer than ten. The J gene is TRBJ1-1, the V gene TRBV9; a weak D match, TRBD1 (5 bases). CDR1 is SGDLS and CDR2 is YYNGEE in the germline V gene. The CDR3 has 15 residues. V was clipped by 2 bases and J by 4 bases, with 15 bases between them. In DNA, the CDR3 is TGTGCCAGCAGCGTGGGGCCTAGGGGTAGCACTGAAGCTTTCTTT. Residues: CASSVGPRGSTEAFF. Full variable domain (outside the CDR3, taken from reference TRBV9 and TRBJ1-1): DSGVTQTPKHLITATGQRVTLRCSPRSGDLSVYWYQQSLDQGLQFLIQYYNGEERAKGNILERFSAQQFPDLHSELNLSSLELGDSALYFCASSVGPRGSTEAFFGQGTRLTVV.

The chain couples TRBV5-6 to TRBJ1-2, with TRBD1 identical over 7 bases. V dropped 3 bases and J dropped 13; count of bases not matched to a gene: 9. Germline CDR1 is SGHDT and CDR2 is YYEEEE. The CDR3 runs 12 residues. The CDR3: CASSSRHSGGTF. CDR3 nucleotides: TGTGCCAGCAGCTCCCGACACTCAGGGGGCACCTTC.

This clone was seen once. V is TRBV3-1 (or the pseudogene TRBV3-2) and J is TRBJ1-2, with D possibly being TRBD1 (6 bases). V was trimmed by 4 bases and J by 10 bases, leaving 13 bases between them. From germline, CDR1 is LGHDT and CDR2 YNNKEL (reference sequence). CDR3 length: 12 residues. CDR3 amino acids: CASSRGPAPYTF. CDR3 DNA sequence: TGTGCCAGCAGCCGGGGGCCGGCGCCCTACACCTTC.

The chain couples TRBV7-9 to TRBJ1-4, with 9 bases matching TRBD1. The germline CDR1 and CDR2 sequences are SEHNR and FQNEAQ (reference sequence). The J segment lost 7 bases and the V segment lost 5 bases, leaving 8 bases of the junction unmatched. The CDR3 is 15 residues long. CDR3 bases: TGTGCCAGCAGCACCCGGGACAGGGAGAGTGAAAAACTGTTTTTT. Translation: CASSTRDRESEKLFF.

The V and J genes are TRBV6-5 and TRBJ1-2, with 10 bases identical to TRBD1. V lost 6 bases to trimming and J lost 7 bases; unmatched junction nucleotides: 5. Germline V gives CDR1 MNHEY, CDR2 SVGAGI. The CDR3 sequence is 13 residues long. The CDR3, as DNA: TGTGCCAGCAGAGCGACAGGGGGCACTGGCTACACCTTC. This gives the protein CASRATGGTGYTF.

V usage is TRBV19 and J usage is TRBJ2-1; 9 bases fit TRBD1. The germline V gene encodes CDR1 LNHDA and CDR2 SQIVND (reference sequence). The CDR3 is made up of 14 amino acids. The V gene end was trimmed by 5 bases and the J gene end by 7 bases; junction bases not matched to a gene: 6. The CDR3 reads CASSSDRGYNEQFF. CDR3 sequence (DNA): TGTGCCAGTAGTTCCGACAGGGGGTATAATGAGCAGTTCTTC.

In DNA form, the CDR3 reads TGTGCCAGCGGTTGGTCAGGGTCCGAGACCCAGTACTTC. Translating it yields CASGWSGSETQYF. The chain links TRBV12-3 or TRBV12-4 to TRBJ2-5; D is possibly TRBD1 (5 bases). Trimming took off 8 bases at V and 5 bases at J, with 15 bases between the two ends. The CDR3 consists of 13 residues.